This T cell receptor (beta chain) appears in the sequencing data of a study of graft-versus-host responses after intestinal transplantation. Note on this clone: Its antigen is as yet unknown.

Repertoires were generated with immunoSEQ multiplex PCR, while TCRdb's copy carries only in-frame clones and drops some. There are 99,000 or so clones in the sample; approximately 84% occur only once, and approximately 0.88% lies in the top ten. The CDR3 spans 15 residues. The V and J ends lost 6 bases and 2 bases respectively, with 16 bases between them. Germline V lookup: CDR1 SGHVS, CDR2 FNYEAQ. The source material was unstimulated CD4+ T cells sorted from spleen or lymph node cells, sampled before intestinal transplant. This chain joins TRBV7-6 and TRBJ2-5; tentative D call: TRBD2 (6 bases). This clonotype was sampled from a human donor who received an intestinal transplant. CDR3 sequence reads: CASRPTVGRQETQYF. CDR3 DNA: TGTGCCAGCAGACCAACGGTGGGGAGGCAAGAGACCCAGTACTTC. Filled out from reference TRBV7-6 and TRBJ2-5, the complete variable domain reads GAGVSQSPRYKVTKRGQDVALRCDPISGHVSLYWYRQALGQGPEFLTYFNYEAQQDKSGLPNDRFSAERPEGSISTLTIQRTEQRDSAMYRCASRPTVGRQETQYFGPGTRLLVL.